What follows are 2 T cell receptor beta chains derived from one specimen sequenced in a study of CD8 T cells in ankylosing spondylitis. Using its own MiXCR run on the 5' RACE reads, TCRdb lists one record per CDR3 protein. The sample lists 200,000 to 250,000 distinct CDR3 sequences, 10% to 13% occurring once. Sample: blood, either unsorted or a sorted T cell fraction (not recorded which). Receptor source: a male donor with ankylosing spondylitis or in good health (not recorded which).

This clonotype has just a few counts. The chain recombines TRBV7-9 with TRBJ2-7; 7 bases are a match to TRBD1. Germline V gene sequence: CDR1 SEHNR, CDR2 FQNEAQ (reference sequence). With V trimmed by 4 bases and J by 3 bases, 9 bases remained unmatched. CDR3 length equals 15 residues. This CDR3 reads CASSWETGAVYEQYF. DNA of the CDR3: TGTGCCAGCAGCTGGGAAACAGGGGCCGTCTACGAGCAGTACTTC.

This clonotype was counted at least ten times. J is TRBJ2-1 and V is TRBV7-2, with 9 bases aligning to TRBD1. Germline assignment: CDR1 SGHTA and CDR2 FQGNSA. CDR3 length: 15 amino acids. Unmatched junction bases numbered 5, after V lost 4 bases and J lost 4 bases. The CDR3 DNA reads TGTGCCAGCAGCTCGGACAGGGGAGGGTACAATGAGCAGTTCTTC. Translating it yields CASSSDRGGYNEQFF.